This entry is about one T cell receptor beta chain. The data were produced by immunoSEQ multiplex PCR, yet TCRdb's version contains in-frame clones alone and is incomplete. The repertoire has 50,000 to 65,000 clones, 75% to 90% of them found once; the top ten carry around 15%. The data stem from a study of blood T cell repertoires in COVID-19. The V and J ends lost 3 bases and 5 bases respectively, with 8 bases between them. This CDR3 comprises 13 residues. Germline V gene lookup returns CDR1 KGHSH and CDR2 LQKENI. The chain has TRBV18 and TRBJ1-5; D gene uncertain. What was sequenced was peripheral blood. This TCR was recovered from a human donor in a cohort sampled during active COVID-19. The CDR3 nucleotides read TGTGCCAGCTCACCCGAGCGCCATCAGCCCCAGCATTTT. Protein sequence: CASSPERHQPQHF. Full variable domain (rest looked up from reference TRBV18 and TRBJ1-5): NAGVMQNPRHLVRRRGQEARLRCSPMKGHSHVYWYRQLPEEGLKFMVYLQKENIIDESGMPKERFSAEFPKEGPSILRIQQVVRGDSAAYFCASSPERHQPQHFGDGTRLSIL.